The clone carrying this T cell receptor (beta chain) was observed a few times. TCRdb's table, derived via immunoSEQ multiplex PCR, lists solely in-frame clones and lacks some. The table has 110,000 or so clones, 85% seen once. This sample was taken from a study of blood T cell repertoires in COVID-19. The clonotype originates from a man aged 45-60 years with acute or convalescent COVID-19. Sequencing was done on a sample of peripheral blood.

For the CDR3, the DNA is TGTGCCAGCAGCGACACCAATCAGCCCCAGCATTTT. Amino acids: CASSDTNQPQHF. V is TRBV7-8 and J is TRBJ1-5; D is unclear. V lost 5 bases to trimming and J lost 3 bases, with 5 bases between them. The CDR3 runs 12 residues. The V gene's germline CDR1 is SGHVS and CDR2 FQNEAQ.